These T cell receptor beta chains were read from a single sample in a study of cytomegalovirus exposure and HLA in healthy donors. TCRdb's copy holds only in-frame clones and misses some; the assay was immunoSEQ multiplex PCR. The table records more than 140,000 clones, roughly four fifths of them present only once. Sequencing was performed on PBMCs. The receptors originated from a man aged 25 to 40 in good health and CMV-seropositive. The CDR3 runs from the conserved cysteine through the conserved F or W. The D gene is left open where the match is weak. Clone size is stated in some rows and not others, as once, few, many or a class when expanded.

size: -
J: TRBJ2-7
D: TRBD2
V: TRBV10-3
CDR3: CAISTTSGRAHEQYF
DNA: TGTGCCATCAGTACGACTAGCGGGAGGGCCCACGAGCAGTACTTC

size: few
J: TRBJ2-2
D: -
V: TRBV28
CDR3: CASSPRDTYTGELFF
DNA: TGTGCCAGCTCTCCAAGAGACACCTACACCGGGGAGCTGTTTTTT

size: -
J: TRBJ2-7
D: TRBD2
V: TRBV27
CDR3: CASSLRTSGGMGSYEQYF
DNA: TGTGCCAGCAGTTTACGGACTAGCGGGGGGATGGGGTCCTACGAGCAGTACTTC

size: once
J: TRBJ1-5
D: -
V: TRBV6-1
CDR3: CASSVGASNQPQHF
DNA: TGTGCCAGCAGTGTGGGGGCTAGCAATCAGCCCCAGCATTTT

size: -
J: TRBJ1-2
D: -
V: TRBV2
CDR3: CASKGRPDYGYTF
DNA: TGTGCCAGCAAGGGGCGGCCGGACTATGGCTACACCTTC

size: -
J: TRBJ2-7
D: TRBD2
V: TRBV7-2
CDR3: CASSLGLAESYEQYF
DNA: TGTGCCAGCAGCTTAGGACTAGCGGAGTCCTACGAGCAGTACTTC

size: few
J: TRBJ1-2
D: TRBD1
V: TRBV7-6
CDR3: CASSPADRGPAYGYTF
DNA: TGTGCCAGCAGCCCGGCAGACAGGGGGCCCGCCTATGGCTACACCTTC

size: few
J: TRBJ2-3
D: -
V: TRBV2
CDR3: CASRRGTVDTQYF
DNA: TGTGCCAGCAGGCGGGGAACAGTAGATACGCAGTATTTT

size: -
J: TRBJ2-1
D: -
V: TRBV27
CDR3: CASIDRGPYNEQFF
DNA: TGTGCCAGCATTGATAGGGGCCCCTACAATGAGCAGTTCTTC

size: -
J: TRBJ1-3
D: -
V: TRBV7-9
CDR3: CSSSLPPPVSSGNTIYF
DNA: TGTTCCAGCAGCTTGCCACCTCCAGTCTCCTCTGGAAACACCATATATTTT

size: -
J: TRBJ1-5
D: -
V: TRBV27
CDR3: CASTRGRDQPQHF
DNA: TGTGCCAGCACTCGAGGGAGGGATCAGCCCCAGCATTTT

size: few
J: TRBJ2-7
D: TRBD2
V: TRBV28
CDR3: CASGLAGSYEQYF
DNA: TGTGCCAGCGGGCTAGCGGGGTCCTACGAGCAGTACTTC

size: once
J: TRBJ1-6
D: TRBD1
V: TRBV4-3
CDR3: CASSHGTVRNSPLHF
DNA: TGCGCCAGCAGCCATGGGACAGTAAGGAATTCACCCCTCCACTTT

size: -
J: TRBJ1-1
D: TRBD1
V: TRBV28
CDR3: CASSSPNRGGEAFF
DNA: TGTGCCAGCAGTTCCCCGAACAGGGGGGGTGAAGCTTTCTTT

size: -
J: TRBJ2-3
D: -
V: TRBV6-4
CDR3: CASSEQSTDTQYF
DNA: TGTGCCAGCAGTGAACAGAGCACAGATACGCAGTATTTT

size: -
J: TRBJ2-3
D: TRBD2
V: TRBV7-6
CDR3: CASSPVRGVSTDTQYF
DNA: TGTGCCAGCAGCCCCGTGCGGGGGGTTAGCACAGATACGCAGTATTTT

size: -
J: TRBJ2-7
D: TRBD2
V: TRBV10-2
CDR3: CASNGAGGSSYEQYF
DNA: TGCGCCAGCAACGGAGCGGGAGGGAGCTCCTACGAGCAGTACTTC

size: -
J: TRBJ2-2
D: TRBD1
V: TRBV2
CDR3: CASWTGGTGELFF
DNA: TGTGCCAGCTGGACAGGGGGTACCGGGGAGCTGTTTTTT

size: once
J: TRBJ2-1
D: -
V: TRBV7-9
CDR3: CASSFWESSYNEQFF
DNA: TGTGCCAGCAGCTTTTGGGAGAGCTCCTACAATGAGCAGTTCTTC

size: -
J: TRBJ1-4
D: -
V: TRBV5-1
CDR3: CASSLEGGNEKLFF
DNA: TGCGCCAGCAGCTTAGAAGGGGGAAATGAAAAACTGTTTTTT

size: -
J: TRBJ2-1
D: TRBD1
V: TRBV19
CDR3: CASRPGGSYNEQFF
DNA: TGTGCCAGTAGGCCAGGGGGATCCTACAATGAGCAGTTCTTC

size: once
J: TRBJ2-3
D: TRBD2
V: TRBV11-2
CDR3: CASTLFRGGADTQYF
DNA: TGTGCCAGCACCCTATTTCGCGGGGGGGCAGATACGCAGTATTTT

size: -
J: TRBJ1-3
D: TRBD1
V: TRBV27
CDR3: CASATGTSLSGNTIYF
DNA: TGTGCCAGCGCGACAGGGACCTCTCTCTCTGGAAACACCATATATTTT

size: -
J: TRBJ1-3
D: TRBD1
V: TRBV28
CDR3: CASSPPGQGINTIYF
DNA: TGTGCCAGCAGCCCACCGGGACAGGGCATCAACACCATATATTTT

size: -
J: TRBJ2-3
D: TRBD2
V: TRBV5-1
CDR3: CASSGGLAVPTDTQYF
DNA: TGCGCCAGCAGCGGCGGACTAGCGGTTCCCACAGATACGCAGTATTTT

size: -
J: TRBJ2-1
D: -
V: TRBV27
CDR3: CASSFRVGFNEQFF
DNA: TGTGCCAGCAGTTTCAGGGTAGGCTTCAATGAGCAGTTCTTC

size: -
J: TRBJ2-7
D: -
V: TRBV10-3
CDR3: CAISEGQAYEQYF
DNA: TGTGCCATCAGTGAGGGTCAGGCCTACGAGCAGTACTTC

size: -
J: TRBJ2-2
D: TRBD1
V: TRBV29-1
CDR3: CSVLTGVNTGELFF
DNA: TGCAGCGTTCTGACAGGGGTTAACACCGGGGAGCTGTTTTTT

size: -
J: TRBJ2-1
D: TRBD2
V: TRBV7-9
CDR3: CASSLASGTSGYNEQFF
DNA: TGTGCCAGCAGCTTAGCGTCTGGGACTAGCGGTTACAATGAGCAGTTCTTC

size: -
J: TRBJ2-2
D: -
V: TRBV7-9
CDR3: CASSLRGSGTGELFF
DNA: TGTGCCAGCAGCTTAAGAGGGAGTGGCACCGGGGAGCTGTTTTTT

size: -
J: TRBJ2-7
D: -
V: TRBV30
CDR3: CAWSQGPIPYEQYF
DNA: TGTGCCTGGAGTCAGGGGCCAATTCCCTACGAGCAGTACTTC

size: -
J: TRBJ1-4
D: TRBD1
V: TRBV10-3
CDR3: CAIRPGQANNEKLFF
DNA: TGTGCCATCAGACCGGGACAGGCGAATAATGAAAAACTGTTTTTT

size: -
J: TRBJ1-1
D: -
V: TRBV5-1
CDR3: CASSYDRQGEAFF
DNA: TGCGCCAGCAGCTACGACAGGCAGGGTGAAGCTTTCTTT

size: -
J: TRBJ2-7
D: TRBD2
V: TRBV18
CDR3: CASSGGRANEQYF
DNA: TGTGCCAGCTCGGGCGGGAGAGCCAACGAGCAGTACTTC

size: -
J: TRBJ2-7
D: TRBD2
V: TRBV27
CDR3: CASSTSGSYEQYF
DNA: TGTGCCAGCAGTACTAGCGGGAGCTACGAGCAGTACTTC

size: once
J: TRBJ2-3
D: -
V: TRBV2
CDR3: CASSDDFSTDTQYF
DNA: TGTGCCAGCAGTGATGACTTTAGCACAGATACGCAGTATTTT

size: -
J: TRBJ1-2
D: -
V: TRBV29-1
CDR3: CSVRGPTHYGYTF
DNA: TGCAGCGTTCGAGGGCCGACTCACTATGGCTACACCTTC

size: -
J: TRBJ1-1
D: -
V: TRBV30
CDR3: CAWMTDLNTEAFF
DNA: TGTGCCTGGATGACAGACCTGAACACTGAAGCTTTCTTT

size: -
J: TRBJ2-7
D: -
V: TRBV6-1
CDR3: CASRGASYEQYF
DNA: TGTGCCAGCAGGGGAGCCTCCTACGAGCAGTACTTC

size: few
J: TRBJ2-2
D: -
V: TRBV27
CDR3: CASSQNRGFHGELFF
DNA: TGTGCCAGCAGTCAAAACCGGGGGTTTCACGGGGAGCTGTTTTTT

size: -
J: TRBJ1-3
D: -
V: TRBV9
CDR3: CASSVGGDGNTIYF
DNA: TGTGCCAGCAGCGTAGGGGGAGATGGAAACACCATATATTTT

size: -
J: TRBJ2-5
D: TRBD2
V: TRBV7-8
CDR3: CASSLGLAGAIVGETQYF
DNA: TGTGCCAGCAGCTTAGGACTAGCGGGGGCCATCGTTGGGGAGACCCAGTACTTC

size: -
J: TRBJ2-1
D: TRBD2
V: TRBV7-2
CDR3: CASSLAASGYNEQFF
DNA: TGTGCCAGCAGCTTAGCGGCTAGCGGGTACAATGAGCAGTTCTTC